These 16 T cell receptor beta chains came from one sample sequenced in a study of blood T cell repertoires in COVID-19. Clones were read by immunoSEQ multiplex PCR, and TCRdb kept only the in-frame ones, dropping some. The sample shows about 410,000 clones, about 88% of them seen only once. The sequenced sample was peripheral blood. The receptors stem from a woman aged 40-49 years with COVID-19, enrolled during active disease.

In this sample, this clone turned up once. The chain recombines TRBV19 with TRBJ1-2, with no clear D. V shed 6 bases and J shed 3 bases, with 11 bases lying between them. Germline-derived CDR1 and CDR2 are LNHDA and SQIVND (reference sequence). CDR3 size: 13 residues. The CDR3 protein is CASSHRSYYGYTF. The CDR3 DNA follows: TGTGCCAGTAGCCATCGGAGTTACTATGGCTACACCTTC. The variable domain in full, with the rest retrieved from reference TRBV19 and TRBJ1-2, is DGGITQSPKYLFRKEGQNVTLSCEQNLNHDAMYWYRQDPGQGLRLIYYSQIVNDFQKGDIAEGYSVSREKKESFPLTVTSAQKNPTAFYLCASSHRSYYGYTFGSGTRLTVV.

The chain carries TRBV28 and TRBJ1-1, with a tentative D call TRBD1 (6 bases). V lost 10 bases, J lost 0 bases, and 15 bases lay in between. Germline assignment: CDR1 MDHEN and CDR2 SYDVKM. This CDR3 has 14 residues. CDR3 DNA sequence: TGTGCCACCTTTTCAGGGGCCATGAACACTGAAGCTTTCTTT. Translating it yields CATFSGAMNTEAFF.

The sample holds one count of this clone. The rearrangement uses TRBV28 and TRBJ1-2; 8 nucleotides agree with TRBD1. J gave up 2 bases and V 4 bases, and 3 bases lay outside the gene matches. The CDR3 contains 14 residues. Germline CDR1 MDHEN, CDR2 SYDVKM. The CDR3 region has the DNA TGTGCCAGCAGTTCAGGGGGCGTGAACTATGGCTACACCTTC. This sequence encodes CASSSGGVNYGYTF.

This chain connects TRBV7-9 to TRBJ2-7; 9 bases match TRBD1. V gave up 3 bases and J gave up 2 bases; unmatched junction bases: 2. The germline CDR1 and CDR2 sequences are SEHNR and FQNEAQ (reference sequence). CDR3 length: 14 amino acids. CDR3 in DNA: TGTGCCAGCAGCTTCGGACAGGGGACCTACGAGCAGTACTTC. It is translated as CASSFGQGTYEQYF. Supplemented by reference TRBV7-9 and TRBJ2-7, the full variable domain reads DTGVSQNPRHKITKRGQNVTFRCDPISEHNRLYWYRQTLGQGPEFLTYFQNEAQLEKSRLLSDRFSAERPKGSFSTLEIQRTEQGDSAMYLCASSFGQGTYEQYFGPGTRLTVT.

The chain links TRBV9 to TRBJ1-2; 8 bases align to TRBD1. The CDR3 is 16 residues long. V was pared by 3 bases and J by 0 bases, with 7 bases of the junction left unmatched. Germline V gene sequence: CDR1 SGDLS, CDR2 YYNGEE. The CDR3 DNA reads as TGTGCCAGCAGCGAGCTCCCGGGACAGGCTAACTATGGCTACACCTTC. Translating it yields CASSELPGQANYGYTF. Supplemented by reference TRBV9 and TRBJ1-2, the full variable domain reads DSGVTQTPKHLITATGQRVTLRCSPRSGDLSVYWYQQSLDQGLQFLIQYYNGEERAKGNILERFSAQQFPDLHSELNLSSLELGDSALYFCASSELPGQANYGYTFGSGTRLTVV.

This sequence joins TRBV5-8 and TRBJ2-7, with D maybe TRBD1 (6 bases). With 4 bases removed from V and 0 bases from J, the gap between germline ends came to 14 bases. This CDR3 contains 15 residues. The germline V gene has CDR1 SGHTS and CDR2 YDEGEE. In DNA form, the CDR3 reads TGTGCCAGCAGCAGAATGACAGGTTTCTCCTACGAGCAGTACTTC. Protein product: CASSRMTGFSYEQYF.

The J gene is TRBJ1-5, the V gene TRBV11-3, with no clear D. The CDR3 is 14 amino acids. V lost 1 base, J lost 5 bases, and 9 bases lay in between. CDR1 is SGHNT and CDR2 is YENEEA in the germline V gene. CDR3 amino acids: CASSLAGAYQPQHF. CDR3 DNA sequence: TGTGCCAGCAGCTTAGCAGGTGCGTATCAGCCCCAGCATTTT.

V and J are TRBV7-8 and TRBJ1-4, with a possible D match to TRBD1 (5 bases). This CDR3 has 17 amino acids. CDR1 and CDR2 from the germline V gene are SGHVS and FQNEAQ. Trimming removed 4 bases at V and 0 bases at J, with 15 bases between. The CDR3 loop is CASSSSFRGSTNEKLFF. CDR3 DNA: TGTGCCAGCAGCTCAAGCTTTAGGGGTTCAACTAATGAAAAACTGTTTTTT.

The V gene is TRBV5-6, the J gene TRBJ2-7; D might be TRBD1 (6 bases). The V end was cut by 1 base, the J end by 8 bases, with 13 bases between. CDR3 length equals 13 residues. Germline assignment: CDR1 SGHDT and CDR2 YYEEEE. The CDR3 bases are TGTGCCAGCAGCTTGTATAACAGGGTGCAGCAGTACTTC. This sequence encodes CASSLYNRVQQYF.

The V call is TRBV5-3, the J call TRBJ1-2; tentatively, D is TRBD1 (5 bases). TRBV5-3 qualifies as an ORF whose function is uncertain. The V end was cut by 0 bases, the J end by 4 bases, with 10 bases between. There are 14 residues in the CDR3. CDR3 bases: TGTGCCAGAAGCTTGGCCAGGGTTGGCTATGGCTACACCTTC. Translation gives CARSLARVGYGYTF.

This clone was counted between two and nine times. The V and J genes are TRBV15 and TRBJ2-7; D not resolved. There are 12 residues in the CDR3. V was shortened by 5 bases and J by 1 base, with 6 bases between the two germline ends. Germline-derived CDR1 and CDR2 are LNHNV and YYDKDF (reference sequence). CDR3 in amino acids: CATSEVSYEQYF. The DNA of the CDR3 is TGTGCCACCAGCGAGGTTTCCTACGAGCAGTACTTC.

The chain has TRBV19 and TRBJ1-5; the match to TRBD1 covers 8 bases. This CDR3 is 15 amino acids long. V gave up 2 bases and J gave up 4 bases; unmatched junction bases: 4. The germline gives CDR1 LNHDA, CDR2 SQIVND (reference sequence). The CDR3 loop is CASSITQGANQPQHF. The CDR3 DNA follows: TGTGCCAGTAGTATAACGCAGGGGGCTAATCAGCCCCAGCATTTT.

The gene calls are TRBV12-3 or TRBV12-4 and TRBJ1-4, with D perhaps matching TRBD1 (5 bases). This CDR3 spans 11 amino acids. The ends were cut back, 5 bases at V and 12 bases at J, with 10 bases in the middle. CDR3 amino acids: CASSDSGELFF. The CDR3 bases are TGTGCCAGCAGTGACAGCGGGGAACTGTTTTTT.

The rearrangement uses TRBV5-1 and TRBJ2-4; tentative D call: TRBD2 (5 bases). CDR1 is SGHRS and CDR2 is YFSETQ in the germline V gene. The CDR3 consists of 15 residues. Between the trimmed V and J ends, which lost 3 bases and 1 base, there was a span of 11 bases. DNA of the CDR3: TGCGCCAGCAGCTCCGGAGGACCGGCCAAAAACATTCAGTACTTC. As protein: CASSSGGPAKNIQYF.

This clone appeared a few times. The J gene is TRBJ1-3, the V gene TRBV7-2; TRBD1 aligns across 7 bases. Unmatched junction bases numbered 5, after V lost 1 base and J lost 2 bases. Per the germline V gene, CDR1 is SGHTA and CDR2 is FQGNSA. CDR3 size: 16 residues. Written as DNA, the CDR3 is TGTGCCAGCAGCTTAGTCGGCAGGGGGGCTGGAAACACCATATATTTT. Protein product: CASSLVGRGAGNTIYF.

The V gene is TRBV11-3, the J gene TRBJ2-7; D uncertain. V was cut by 1 base and J by 0 bases, with 4 bases left in between. Germline CDR1 reads SGHNT; CDR2 reads YENEEA. This CDR3 region has 13 residues. In nucleotides, the CDR3 is TGTGCCAGCAGCTTAGCCGTCTCCTACGAGCAGTACTTC. Translation gives CASSLAVSYEQYF. The whole variable domain, filled in from reference TRBV11-3 and TRBJ2-7, reads EAGVVQSPRYKIIEKKQPVAFWCNPISGHNTLYWYLQNLGQGPELLIRYENEEAVDDSQLPKDRFSAERLKGVDSTLKIQPAELGDSAVYLCASSLAVSYEQYFGPGTRLTVT.